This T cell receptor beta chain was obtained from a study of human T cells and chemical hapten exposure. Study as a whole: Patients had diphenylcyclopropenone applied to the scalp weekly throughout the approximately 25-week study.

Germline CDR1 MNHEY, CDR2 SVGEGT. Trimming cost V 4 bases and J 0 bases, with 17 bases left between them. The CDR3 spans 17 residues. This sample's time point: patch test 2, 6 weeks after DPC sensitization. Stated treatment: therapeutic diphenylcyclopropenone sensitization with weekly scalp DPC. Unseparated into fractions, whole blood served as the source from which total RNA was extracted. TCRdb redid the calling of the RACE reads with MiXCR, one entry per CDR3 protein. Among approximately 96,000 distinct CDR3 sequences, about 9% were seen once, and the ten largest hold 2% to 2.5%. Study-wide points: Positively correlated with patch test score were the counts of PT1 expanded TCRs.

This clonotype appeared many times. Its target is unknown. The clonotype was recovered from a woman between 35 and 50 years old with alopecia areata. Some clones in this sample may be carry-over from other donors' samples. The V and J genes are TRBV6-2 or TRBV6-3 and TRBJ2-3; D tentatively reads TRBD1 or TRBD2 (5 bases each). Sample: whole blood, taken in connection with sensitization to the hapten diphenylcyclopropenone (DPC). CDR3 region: CASSSIPGTTSTDTQYF. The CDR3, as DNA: TGTGCCAGCAGTTCAATCCCCGGGACCACTAGCACAGATACGCAGTATTTT.